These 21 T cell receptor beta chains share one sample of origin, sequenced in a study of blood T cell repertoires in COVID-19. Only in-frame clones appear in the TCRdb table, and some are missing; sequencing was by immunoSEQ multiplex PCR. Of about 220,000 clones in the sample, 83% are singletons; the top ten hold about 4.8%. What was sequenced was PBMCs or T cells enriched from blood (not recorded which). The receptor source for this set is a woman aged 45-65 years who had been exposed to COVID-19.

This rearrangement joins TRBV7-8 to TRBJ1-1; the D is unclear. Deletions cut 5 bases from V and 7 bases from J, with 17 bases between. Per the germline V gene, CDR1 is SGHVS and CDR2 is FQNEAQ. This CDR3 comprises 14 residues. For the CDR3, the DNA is TGTGCCAGCAGCCATAGTAGCTCCCCCCATGAAGCTTTCTTT. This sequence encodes CASSHSSSPHEAFF.

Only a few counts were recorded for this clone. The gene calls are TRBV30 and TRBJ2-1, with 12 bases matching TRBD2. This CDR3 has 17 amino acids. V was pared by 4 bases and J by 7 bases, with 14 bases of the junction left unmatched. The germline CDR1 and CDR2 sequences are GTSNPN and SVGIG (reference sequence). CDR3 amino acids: CAWTLGLAGPIGNEQFF. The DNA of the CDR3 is TGTGCCTGGACCCTTGGACTAGCGGGACCAATTGGGAATGAGCAGTTCTTC.

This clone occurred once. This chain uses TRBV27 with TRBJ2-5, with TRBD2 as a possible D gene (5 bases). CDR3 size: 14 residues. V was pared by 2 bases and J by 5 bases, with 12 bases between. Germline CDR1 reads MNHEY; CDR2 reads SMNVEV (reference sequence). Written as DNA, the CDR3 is TGTGCCAGCAGTTTACAGTCGGGCGGGGAGACCCAGTACTTC. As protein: CASSLQSGGETQYF.

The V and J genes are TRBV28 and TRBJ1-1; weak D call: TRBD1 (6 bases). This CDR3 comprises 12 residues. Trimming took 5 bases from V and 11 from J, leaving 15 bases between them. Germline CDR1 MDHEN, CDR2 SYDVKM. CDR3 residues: CASSPPGQRAFF. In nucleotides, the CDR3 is TGTGCCAGCAGTCCCCCGGGACAAAGGGCTTTCTTT.

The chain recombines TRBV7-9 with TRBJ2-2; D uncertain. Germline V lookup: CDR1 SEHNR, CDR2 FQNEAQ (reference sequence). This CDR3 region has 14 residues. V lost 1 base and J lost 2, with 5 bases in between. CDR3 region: CASSLVINTGELFF. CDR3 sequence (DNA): TGTGCCAGCAGCTTAGTTATTAACACCGGGGAGCTGTTTTTT.

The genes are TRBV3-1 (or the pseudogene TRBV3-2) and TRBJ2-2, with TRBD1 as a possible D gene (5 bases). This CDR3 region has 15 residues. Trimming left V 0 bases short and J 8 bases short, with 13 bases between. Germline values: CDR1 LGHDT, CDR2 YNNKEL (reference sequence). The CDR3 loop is CASSQDSDSMGELFF. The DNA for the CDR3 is TGTGCCAGCAGCCAAGATTCCGACAGTATGGGGGAGCTGTTTTTT.

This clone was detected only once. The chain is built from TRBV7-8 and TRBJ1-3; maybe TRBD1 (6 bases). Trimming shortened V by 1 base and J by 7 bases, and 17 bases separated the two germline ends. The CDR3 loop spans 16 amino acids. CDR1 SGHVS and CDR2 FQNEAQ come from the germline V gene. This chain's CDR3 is CASSLGEGQGRNTIYF. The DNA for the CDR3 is TGTGCCAGCAGCTTAGGGGAGGGGCAGGGGAGGAACACCATATATTTT.

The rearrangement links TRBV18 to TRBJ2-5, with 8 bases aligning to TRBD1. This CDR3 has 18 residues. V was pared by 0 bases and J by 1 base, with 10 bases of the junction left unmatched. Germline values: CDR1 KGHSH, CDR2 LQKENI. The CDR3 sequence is CASSPPYRQGPFQETQYF. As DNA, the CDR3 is TGTGCCAGCTCACCACCGTATAGACAGGGGCCTTTCCAAGAGACCCAGTACTTC. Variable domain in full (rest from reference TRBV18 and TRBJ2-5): NAGVMQNPRHLVRRRGQEARLRCSPMKGHSHVYWYRQLPEEGLKFMVYLQKENIIDESGMPKERFSAEFPKEGPSILRIQQVVRGDSAAYFCASSPPYRQGPFQETQYFGPGTRLLVL.

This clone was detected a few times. CDR3 residues: CASSPGGRNQPQHF. The CDR3 DNA follows: TGTGCCAGCAGCCCCGGGGGGCGCAATCAGCCCCAGCATTTT. The chain combines TRBV6-2 or TRBV6-3 with TRBJ1-5, with TRBD1 as a possible D gene (6 bases). CDR1 is MNHEY, CDR2 SVGEGT, per germline. V shed 6 bases and J shed 2 bases, with 11 bases lying between them. The CDR3 is 14 amino acids.

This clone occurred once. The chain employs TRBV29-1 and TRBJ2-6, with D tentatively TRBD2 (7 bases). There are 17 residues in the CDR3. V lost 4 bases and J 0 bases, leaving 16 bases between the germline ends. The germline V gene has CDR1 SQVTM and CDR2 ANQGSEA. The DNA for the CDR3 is TGCAGCGTTGTTGGGGGGGCCCGTCTCTCTGGGGCCAACGTCCTGACTTTC. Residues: CSVVGGARLSGANVLTF.

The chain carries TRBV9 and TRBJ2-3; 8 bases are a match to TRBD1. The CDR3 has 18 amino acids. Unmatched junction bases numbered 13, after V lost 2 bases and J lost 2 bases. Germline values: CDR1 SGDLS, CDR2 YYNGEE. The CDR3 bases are TGTGCCAGCAGCGTTGGCAGGGGGCGGTCGACCATCACAGATACGCAGTATTTT. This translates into CASSVGRGRSTITDTQYF.

The CDR3 loop reads CSAGPGQYGYTF. The CDR3 DNA reads as TGCAGCGCCGGGCCGGGACAGTATGGCTACACCTTC. The chain combines TRBV29-1 with TRBJ1-2, with 7 bases lining up with TRBD1. The CDR3 length is 12 residues. V was pared by 7 bases and J by 5 bases, with 7 bases of the junction left unmatched. Germline CDR1 and CDR2: SQVTM and ANQGSEA.

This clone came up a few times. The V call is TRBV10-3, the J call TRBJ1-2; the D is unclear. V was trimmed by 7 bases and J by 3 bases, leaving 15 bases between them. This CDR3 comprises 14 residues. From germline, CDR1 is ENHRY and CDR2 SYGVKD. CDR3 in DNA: TGTGCCATCAAGAGCGCCACGGGGTACTATGGCTACACCTTC. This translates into CAIKSATGYYGYTF.

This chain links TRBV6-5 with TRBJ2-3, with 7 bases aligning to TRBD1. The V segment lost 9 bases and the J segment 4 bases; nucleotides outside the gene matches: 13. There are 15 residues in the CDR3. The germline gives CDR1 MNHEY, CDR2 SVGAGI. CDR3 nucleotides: TGTGCCAGTCAAGACACAGGGGAGCGAGCAGATACGCAGTATTTT. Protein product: CASQDTGERADTQYF.

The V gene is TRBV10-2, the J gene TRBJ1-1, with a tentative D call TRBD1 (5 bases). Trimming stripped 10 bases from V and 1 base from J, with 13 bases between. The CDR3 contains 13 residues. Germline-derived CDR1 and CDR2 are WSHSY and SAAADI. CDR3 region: CATIQGANTEAFF. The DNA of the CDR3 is TGCGCCACTATACAAGGGGCGAACACTGAAGCTTTCTTT.

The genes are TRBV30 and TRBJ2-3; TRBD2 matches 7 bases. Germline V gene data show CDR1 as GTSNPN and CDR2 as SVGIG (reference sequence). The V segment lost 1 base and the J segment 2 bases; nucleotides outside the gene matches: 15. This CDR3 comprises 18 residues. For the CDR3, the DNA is TGTGCCTGGAGTGGGTTTAGCGGGCCCGAGGGGTTCACAGATACGCAGTATTTT. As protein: CAWSGFSGPEGFTDTQYF.

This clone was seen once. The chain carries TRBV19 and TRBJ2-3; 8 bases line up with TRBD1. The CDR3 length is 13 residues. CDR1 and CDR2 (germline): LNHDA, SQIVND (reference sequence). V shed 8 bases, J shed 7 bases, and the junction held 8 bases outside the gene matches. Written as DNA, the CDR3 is TGTGCCAGTTCGGACAGGGCTTCATATACGCAGTATTTT. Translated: CASSDRASYTQYF.

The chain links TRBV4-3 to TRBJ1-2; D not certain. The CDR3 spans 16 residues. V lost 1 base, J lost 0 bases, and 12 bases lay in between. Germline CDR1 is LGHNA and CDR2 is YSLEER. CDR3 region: CASSQGSGFTNYGYTF. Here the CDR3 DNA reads TGCGCCAGCAGCCAAGGCTCAGGTTTTACTAACTATGGCTACACCTTC.

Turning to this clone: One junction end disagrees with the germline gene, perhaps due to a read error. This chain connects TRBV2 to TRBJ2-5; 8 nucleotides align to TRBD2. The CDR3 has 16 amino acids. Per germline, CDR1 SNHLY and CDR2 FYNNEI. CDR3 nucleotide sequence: TGTGCCAGCAGTGAACCTCTAGCGGGCCCCCAAGGGACCCAGTACTTC. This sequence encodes CASSEPLAGPQGTQYF.

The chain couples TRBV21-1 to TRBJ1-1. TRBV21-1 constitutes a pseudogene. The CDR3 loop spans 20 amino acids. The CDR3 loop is CASSNRPFWTASSGGTEAFF. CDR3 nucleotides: TGTGCCAGCAGCAACCGGCCCTTCTGGACAGCGTCCTCGGGGGGCACTGAAGCTTTCTTT.

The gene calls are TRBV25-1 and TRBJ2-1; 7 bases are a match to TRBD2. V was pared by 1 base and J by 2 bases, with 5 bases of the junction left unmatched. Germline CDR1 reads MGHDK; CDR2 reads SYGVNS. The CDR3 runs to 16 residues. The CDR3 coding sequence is TGTGCCAGCAGTGAATTGGGGGGGGGAGCCTACAATGAGCAGTTCTTC. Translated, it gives CASSELGGGAYNEQFF.